Presented here are 4 T cell receptor beta chains from one specimen sequenced in a study of T cell responses to AZD1222 COVID-19 vaccine. Profiling relied on immunoSEQ multiplex PCR, and the TCRdb table lists in-frame clones only, not all of them. The sample consists of some 180,000 clones, approximately 86% of them appearing once. The sample was peripheral blood, taken on day 0 of AZD1222 vaccination. These receptors all stem from an adult in good health.

This chain uses TRBV19 with TRBJ2-6; 9 nucleotides line up with TRBD1. The CDR3 contains 16 residues. V shed 5 bases and J 2 bases; nucleotides not matched to a gene: 4. Germline V gene data show CDR1 as LNHDA and CDR2 as SQIVND (reference sequence). The CDR3 DNA reads TGTGCCAGTAGTTCTACAGGGGGCGCTGGGGCCAACGTCCTGACTTTC. Translating gives CASSSTGGAGANVLTF.

The rearrangement joins TRBV25-1 to TRBJ1-2, with 7 nucleotides matching TRBD1. V dropped 1 base and J dropped 7; count of bases not matched to a gene: 3. The CDR3 is 13 residues long. Germline V gene data show CDR1 as MGHDK and CDR2 as SYGVNS. This CDR3 is CASSELNRGGYTF. The CDR3 DNA reads TGTGCCAGCAGTGAATTGAACAGGGGTGGCTACACCTTC.

This chain joins TRBV6-5 and TRBJ2-3; D unresolved. The CDR3 runs 16 residues. CDR1 MNHEY and CDR2 SVGAGI come from the germline V gene. Trimming removed 6 bases from V and 2 bases from J, with 18 bases in between. The CDR3 reads CASRYTALPYTDTQYF. The CDR3 bases are TGTGCCAGCAGGTACACAGCCCTTCCTTACACAGATACGCAGTATTTT.

The chain joins TRBV7-9 to TRBJ2-2; 8 bases agree with TRBD2. Germline V lookup: CDR1 SEHNR, CDR2 FQNEAQ (reference sequence). This CDR3 is built from 15 residues. V lost 8 bases, J lost 7 bases, and 12 bases stayed unmatched. The CDR3 region has the DNA TGTGCCAGCGCACTATGGCGGGGGGCCGGCGGGGAGCTGTTTTTT. It specifies CASALWRGAGGELFF.